A selection of T cell receptor beta chains follows, all from one sample in a study of blood T cell repertoires in COVID-19. This table comes from immunoSEQ multiplex PCR, and its TCRdb copy is limited to in-frame clones, with some not included. This sample has approximately 250,000 clones, with around 89% found just once. Material: PBMCs or T cells enriched from blood (not recorded which). These receptors originate from a woman between 35 and 50 years old with acute COVID-19. The CDR3 runs from the conserved cysteine through the conserved F or W. Clone size is given for some rows only: seen once, a few or many times, or a class if the clone is expanded.

len	v_gene	abundance	j_gene	CDR3aa
14	TRBV5-1	-	TRBJ1-1	CASSFQGGNTEAFF
14	TRBV7-9	-	TRBJ1-5	CASSLDRLNQPQHF
15	TRBV6-4	-	TRBJ2-1	CASSGGGSSYNEQFF
13	TRBV7-8	-	TRBJ2-2	CASSLEGTGELFF
15	TRBV11-3	-	TRBJ2-3	CASSLGDTSQNTQYF
16	TRBV14	few	TRBJ2-5	CASSQDFAGGGETQYF
19	TRBV19	-	TRBJ2-1	CASSIDGMGLAGTYNEQFF
15	TRBV9	once	TRBJ2-2	CASSVSSGRAGELFF
14	TRBV7-9	-	TRBJ2-5	CASSLSAYQETQYF
14	TRBV5-1	-	TRBJ1-5	CASSEGTGYQPQHF
15	TRBV7-9	-	TRBJ1-2	CASTQGQGAHAGYTF
15	TRBV19	-	TRBJ1-4	CASSTPGAGKEKLFF
16	TRBV11-3	-	TRBJ2-1	CASSLSAGEIYNEQFF
19	TRBV15	-	TRBJ2-1	CATSRGLGAADSSYNEQFF
17	TRBV9	-	TRBJ2-1	CASSVELILGQHNEQFF
13	TRBV7-9	-	TRBJ1-1	CASSQSTGVEAFF
15	TRBV9	once	TRBJ2-1	CASSVGQSSYNEQFF
13	TRBV29-1	-	TRBJ1-1	CSVENIEDTEAFF
16	TRBV16	-	TRBJ1-5	CASSQLIQDRNQPQHF
14	TRBV5-1	-	TRBJ2-3	CASTQAGGRDTQYF
15	TRBV30	few	TRBJ1-6	CAWSVLGTGTSPLHF
12	TRBV18	-	TRBJ2-5	CASSPPRETQYF
18	TRBV7-8	-	TRBJ2-2	CASSLPVRLAGFTGELFF
15	TRBV28	-	TRBJ2-7	CASSSRGKGSYEQYF
16	TRBV6-5	-	TRBJ1-1	CASSYSSYTAGTEAFF
15	TRBV5-1	once	TRBJ2-1	CASSLAGGGYNEQFF
15	TRBV5-1	-	TRBJ1-4	CASSFLGGADEKLFF
18	TRBV7-7	-	TRBJ2-1	CASSLATYGTSGSNEQFF
15	TRBV5-1	-	TRBJ2-3	CASSLVDRGTDTQYF
14	TRBV4-1	-	TRBJ2-5	CASSLGLARNPQYF
14	TRBV5-1	once	TRBJ2-1	CASSLAGDGTEQFF
13	TRBV16	-	TRBJ2-7	CASSQSGQAGAYF
15	TRBV9	-	TRBJ2-4	CASSVTGAGRDIQYF
14	TRBV11-2	once	TRBJ1-2	CASRAPTGVYGYTF
14	TRBV5-6	-	TRBJ1-5	CASSAGTGERPQHF
15	TRBV6-2/TRBV6-3	-	TRBJ1-1	CASSYAGTVNTEAFF
17	TRBV11-2	-	TRBJ1-1	CASRPRRPKTGMAEAFF
15	TRBV24-1	-	TRBJ2-7	CATSGGTGSFFEQYF
13	TRBV3-1/TRBV3-2	once	TRBJ1-2	CASSETEFYGYTF
13	TRBV24-1	-	TRBJ1-5	CATSATGYQPQHF
14	TRBV9	-	TRBJ2-5	CASSVGTSSETQYF
13	TRBV18	-	TRBJ1-1	CASSPDRDTEAFF
15	TRBV21-1	-	TRBJ1-5	CASSKGPTDRRGPHF
14	TRBV7-9	-	TRBJ2-5	CASSFRAGGETQYF
15	TRBV5-1	-	TRBJ2-1	CASSLGGGSYNEQFF
17	TRBV11-2	once	TRBJ2-5	CASSRTGTRLNLETQYF
15	TRBV27	-	TRBJ1-1	CASSLLLGVDTEAFF
15	TRBV18	-	TRBJ2-7	CASSPPGGSPYEQYF
16	TRBV5-5	-	TRBJ2-1	CASSAGLAGIYNEQFF
15	TRBV11-3	-	TRBJ2-1	CASSLALGGYNEQFF
14	TRBV19	-	TRBJ1-4	CASSMTVLNEKLFF
18	TRBV4-3	-	TRBJ2-6	CASSQGTSGNSGANVLTF
14	TRBV7-9	few	TRBJ2-2	CASSLARVTGELFF
18	TRBV4-1	-	TRBJ2-2	CASSQDPLAGANTGELFF
20	TRBV5-1	-	TRBJ2-2	CASSSQTLGLAGARTGELFF
14	TRBV19	few	TRBJ1-1	CASSFGARGTEAFF
15	TRBV18	-	TRBJ2-2	CASSPSGQITGELFF
15	TRBV18	-	TRBJ2-3	CASSPSTSGKDTQYF
15	TRBV7-3	once	TRBJ1-3	CASSLTGSSGNTIYF
16	TRBV7-2	once	TRBJ2-4	CASSPRAGTGENIQYF